Following are 21 T cell receptor beta chains from one sample sequenced in a study of shared clonotypes between healthy human individuals. Assay used: immunoSEQ multiplex PCR; TCRdb lists only in-frame clones, some missing. The data contain roughly 2.1 million clones, 93% of them seen just once; the ten biggest clones take up around 1.7%. Naive-designated CD8 cells lacked CD45RO, were positively enriched for CCR7, and omitted terminally differentiated effector memory CD45RA+ cells. Sample: naive CD8+ T cells from PBMCs. The receptors here all came from a man aged 18 to 29 in good health. Some clones in this sample may be carry-over from other donors' samples.

In this sample, this clone turned up once. The chain's CDR3 is CSVGLGAYEQYF. The CDR3 region has the DNA TGCAGCGTTGGTCTAGGAGCCTACGAGCAGTACTTC. This rearrangement joins TRBV29-1 to TRBJ2-7; D remains unclear. The germline V gene has CDR1 SQVTM and CDR2 ANQGSEA. The CDR3 is 12 amino acids. Trimming cost V 4 bases and J 2 bases, with 9 bases left between them.

This chain connects TRBV29-1 to TRBJ1-2; D unclear. CDR1 is SQVTM and CDR2 is ANQGSEA in the germline V gene. CDR3 length: 17 residues. Trimming left V 1 base short and J 3 bases short, with 21 bases between. CDR3 nucleotides: TGCAGCGTTGAAGGCGTGGCAGGAAGAGGGATTTACTATGGCTACACCTTC. It encodes CSVEGVAGRGIYYGYTF.

As for this clone: The sample carries other DNA sequences with the same CDR3. The chain has TRBV5-1 and TRBJ2-3; D gene ambiguous. The V gene lost 3 bases and the J gene lost 0 bases, with 2 bases spanning the gap. This CDR3 has 12 residues. The V gene's germline CDR1 is SGHRS and CDR2 YFSETQ. CDR3 in amino acids: CASSSSTDTQYF. The CDR3 DNA reads as TGCGCCAGCAGCTCTAGCACAGATACGCAGTATTTT.

V is TRBV7-9 and J is TRBJ2-1; 7 bases map to TRBD1. With V trimmed by 6 bases and J by 8 bases, 16 bases remained unmatched. The CDR3 totals 16 residues. Germline V CDR1 and CDR2: SEHNR, FQNEAQ (reference sequence). The CDR3 protein is CASRLLTGRTGHEQFF. The CDR3 DNA reads TGTGCCAGCAGACTTTTGACAGGGCGCACTGGTCATGAGCAGTTCTTC.

The chain joins TRBV27 to TRBJ2-7; perhaps D is TRBD1 or TRBD2 (6 bases each). The germline V gene encodes CDR1 MNHEY and CDR2 SMNVEV (reference sequence). There are 15 residues in the CDR3. The ends were cut back, 4 bases at V and 4 bases at J, with 17 bases in the middle. The CDR3 DNA is TGTGCCAGCAGTTCAACAGGGACTTACCATTACGAGCAGTACTTC. Its translation: CASSSTGTYHYEQYF.

V and J are TRBV10-3 and TRBJ2-5; 15 bases fit TRBD2. The last part of the DNA fits TRBJ2-7 better; the J call may be wrong. CDR3 length equals 18 residues. Germline CDR1 ENHRY, CDR2 SYGVKD. CDR3 sequence reads: CAISEPGLAGGPAYEQYF. For the CDR3, the DNA is TGTGCCATCAGTGAGCCGGGACTAGCGGGAGGACCGGCCTACGAGCAGTACTTC.

Details on this clone: One end of the junction is discordant with germline, which a read error may explain. This chain uses TRBV7-3 with TRBJ2-5; 7 bases map to TRBD1. Looked up from germline, CDR1 is SGHTA and CDR2 is FQGTGA. The CDR3 runs 15 residues. CDR3: CASSLRGTDGETQYF. The CDR3 bases are TGTGCCAGCAGTTTAAGAGGGACAGATGGGGAGACCCAGTACTTC.

The J gene is TRBJ1-5, the V gene TRBV7-8, with D possibly being TRBD1 (6 bases). V lost 3 bases, J lost 3 bases, and 12 bases lay in between. Germline lookup yields CDR1 SGHVS and CDR2 FQNEAQ. This CDR3 has 15 amino acids. The CDR3 loop reads CASSFQGSPNQPQHF. DNA for the CDR3: TGTGCCAGCAGCTTTCAGGGGAGTCCCAATCAGCCCCAGCATTTT. The whole variable domain, filled in from reference TRBV7-8 and TRBJ1-5, reads GAGVSQSPRYKVAKRGQDVALRCDPISGHVSLFWYQQALGQGPEFLTYFQNEAQLDKSGLPSDRFFAERPEGSVSTLKIQRTQQEDSAVYLCASSFQGSPNQPQHFGDGTRLSIL.

This chain connects TRBV29-1 to TRBJ1-2; TRBD1 might be the D (5 bases). This CDR3 contains 11 residues. Germline V gene data show CDR1 as SQVTM and CDR2 as ANQGSEA. V gave up 5 bases and J gave up 4 bases, with 8 bases separating them. For the CDR3, the DNA is TGCAGCGTTAGGGACCTCTATGGCTACACCTTC. Translated: CSVRDLYGYTF.

This clone was seen a single time. The chain recombines TRBV28 with TRBJ1-2, with a tentative D call TRBD1 (6 bases). V lost 8 bases and J lost 0, with 13 bases in between. The CDR3 loop spans 14 amino acids. The V gene's germline CDR1 is MDHEN and CDR2 SYDVKM. CDR3 sequence reads: CASEPRGTNYGYTF. CDR3 coding DNA: TGTGCCAGCGAGCCCAGGGGAACTAACTATGGCTACACCTTC.

The chain joins TRBV16 to TRBJ1-5; no firm D call. The CDR3 extends over 14 amino acids. Germline V gene sequence: CDR1 KGHSY, CDR2 FQNENV. The V end was cut by 2 bases, the J end by 7 bases, with 12 bases between. The CDR3 loop reads CASSQAVGLQPQHF. The CDR3 region has the DNA TGTGCCAGCAGCCAAGCGGTAGGGTTGCAGCCCCAGCATTTT.

For the CDR3, the DNA is TGTGCCACCGGGGGGGTTTATAGCAATCAGCCCCAGCATTTT. It encodes CATGGVYSNQPQHF. The rearrangement links TRBV19 to TRBJ1-5; D might be TRBD1 (5 bases). Trimming cost V 10 bases and J 0 bases, with 13 bases left between them. CDR1 is LNHDA and CDR2 is SQIVND in the germline V gene (reference sequence). CDR3 length: 14 residues.

The V call is TRBV27, the J call TRBJ2-7; the D is unclear. The CDR3 is 12 residues long. The germline gives CDR1 MNHEY, CDR2 SMNVEV (reference sequence). Trimming took 1 base from V and 3 from J, leaving 4 bases between them. The CDR3 loop is CASSLFNYEQYF. Written as DNA, the CDR3 is TGTGCCAGCAGTTTATTCAACTACGAGCAGTACTTC.

The chain links TRBV7-2 to TRBJ2-3; D is ambiguous. The germline V and J ends were trimmed by 5 bases and 2 bases, with 11 bases remaining between them. Germline V lookup: CDR1 SGHTA, CDR2 FQGNSA. The CDR3 loop spans 14 amino acids. The CDR3 region has the DNA TGTGCCAGCAGCCCGAGACGCTACACAGATACGCAGTATTTT. This codes for CASSPRRYTDTQYF.

The rearrangement links TRBV7-6 to TRBJ2-2; TRBD2 matches at 11 bases. This CDR3 comprises 16 residues. V gave up 5 bases and J gave up 2 bases; unmatched junction bases: 4. Germline assignment: CDR1 SGHVS and CDR2 FNYEAQ. The CDR3: CASSPTSGGNTGELFF. CDR3 nucleotides: TGTGCCAGCAGCCCAACTAGCGGGGGAAACACCGGGGAGCTGTTTTTT.

The rearrangement joins TRBV11-2 to TRBJ2-3, with 10 bases matching TRBD2. CDR1 SGHAT and CDR2 FQNNGV come from the germline V gene. Trimming at V came to 1 base and at J to 1 base, leaving 5 bases not matched to a gene. The CDR3 sequence is 17 residues long. CDR3 sequence reads: CASSLGGGTSGTDTQYF. CDR3 in DNA: TGTGCCAGCAGCTTAGGGGGGGGGACTAGCGGCACAGATACGCAGTATTTT.

The chain joins TRBV11-2 to TRBJ2-1; D remains unclear. V was shortened by 5 bases and J by 2 bases, with 10 bases between the two germline ends. The CDR3 runs to 14 residues. Germline CDR1 SGHAT, CDR2 FQNNGV. This chain's CDR3 is CASSLPGTYNEQFF. The CDR3 nucleotides are TGTGCCAGCAGCCTGCCAGGAACCTACAATGAGCAGTTCTTC.

V gene TRBV7-9 combines with J gene TRBJ2-7; 8 bases line up with TRBD1. The CDR3 runs 16 residues. CDR1 is SEHNR and CDR2 is FQNEAQ in the germline V gene (reference sequence). The junction had 9 bases not matched to a gene; V was cut back by 3 bases and J by 2 bases. The CDR3 bases are TGTGCCAGCAGCTTTTTTGCGGCGACAGGGGCCTACGAGCAGTACTTC. Translated: CASSFFAATGAYEQYF. The whole variable domain, filled in from reference TRBV7-9 and TRBJ2-7, reads DTGVSQNPRHKITKRGQNVTFRCDPISEHNRLYWYRQTLGQGPEFLTYFQNEAQLEKSRLLSDRFSAERPKGSFSTLEIQRTEQGDSAMYLCASSFFAATGAYEQYFGPGTRLTVT.

The J gene is TRBJ2-5, the V gene TRBV27; 8 bases match TRBD1. CDR3 length: 15 amino acids. Germline V CDR1 and CDR2: MNHEY, SMNVEV (reference sequence). The V and J ends lost 3 bases and 1 base, in that order; junction bases with no gene match: 4. The CDR3 nucleotides read TGTGCCAGCAGTTTGGTGACAGGGGCCCAAGAGACCCAGTACTTC. Translation: CASSLVTGAQETQYF.

The CDR3 protein is CASSYGTDFGGELFF. CDR3 coding DNA: TGTGCCAGCAGTTACGGGACAGATTTCGGCGGGGAGCTGTTTTTT. The J gene is TRBJ2-2, the V gene TRBV6-5, with 7 nucleotides matching TRBD1. Germline loops: CDR1 MNHEY, CDR2 SVGAGI. Trimming took 2 bases from V and 7 from J; bases not matched to a gene: 7. The CDR3 covers 15 residues.

The chain is built from TRBV5-4 and TRBJ2-7, with D tentatively TRBD1 or TRBD2 (5 bases each). This CDR3 is built from 13 residues. Trimming cost V 3 bases and J 2 bases, with 9 bases left between them. CDR1 and CDR2 (germline): SGHNT, YYREEE (reference sequence). The CDR3 reads CASSSGTTYEQYF. The CDR3 DNA reads as TGTGCCAGCAGCTCCGGGACCACCTACGAGCAGTACTTC.